This T cell receptor (beta chain) was recovered during a study of human T cells and chemical hapten exposure. Across the study: Application of 0.01% DPC to the upper back was done by patch test, with a reading at 6 days.

The V gene's germline CDR1 is MGHDK and CDR2 SYGVNS. V was cut by 4 bases and J by 5 bases, with 15 bases left in between. The length of the CDR3 is 15 residues. The time point was: patch test 3, about 24 weeks after DPC sensitization. The treatment denotes: therapeutic diphenylcyclopropenone sensitization with weekly scalp DPC. The template was total RNA from unfractionated whole blood. Broader study findings: PT1 expanded TCR counts and patch test score were linked, and their correlation was positive.

One entry per CDR3 protein, called by TCRdb with MiXCR from the RACE reads. The sample records 97,000 or so distinct CDR3 sequences, roughly 27% being singletons. A note on this clonotype: Its specificity is not known.

This specimen was whole blood, taken in connection with sensitization to the hapten diphenylcyclopropenone (DPC). V is TRBV25-1 and J is TRBJ2-4; D is possibly TRBD2 (5 bases). The source of this sequence is a man between 40 and 49 years old with alopecia areata. Some clones in this sample may be carry-over from other donors' samples. The CDR3 DNA reads TGTGCCAGCAGTGCCCTAGCACCGACGGAAAACATTCAGTACTTC. Translating it yields CASSALAPTENIQYF.